Presented here are 19 T cell receptor beta chains from one specimen sequenced in a study of blood T cell repertoires in COVID-19. Only in-frame clones appear in the TCRdb table, and some are missing; sequencing was by immunoSEQ multiplex PCR. Altogether about 62,000 clones are present, roughly 92% being singletons, with the ten largest covering around 6%. Sequenced: peripheral blood. These receptors were collected from a human donor in a cohort sampled during active COVID-19.

The J gene is TRBJ2-3, the V gene TRBV5-1; tentatively, D is TRBD2 (7 bases). Trimming removed 1 base from V and 2 bases from J, with 11 bases in between. CDR3 size: 15 residues. In germline, CDR1 is SGHRS, CDR2 YFSETQ. This chain's CDR3 is CASSLRGANTDTQYF. CDR3 bases: TGCGCCAGCAGCTTGCGGGGGGCTAACACAGATACGCAGTATTTT. The variable domain in full, completed from reference TRBV5-1 and TRBJ2-3, reads KAGVTQTPRYLIKTRGQQVTLSCSPISGHRSVSWYQQTPGQGLQFLFEYFSETQRNKGNFPGRFSGRQFSNSRSEMNVSTLELGDSALYLCASSLRGANTDTQYFGPGTRLTVL.

This clone was seen more than once but under ten times. V is TRBV9 and J is TRBJ1-6; D not certain. V was trimmed by 3 bases and J by 4 bases, leaving 8 bases between them. The germline V gene has CDR1 SGDLS and CDR2 YYNGEE. The CDR3 consists of 14 residues. The CDR3 sequence is CASSEARYNSPLHF. In DNA form, the CDR3 reads TGTGCCAGCAGCGAGGCCAGGTATAATTCACCCCTCCACTTT.

V is TRBV19 and J is TRBJ1-2, with D maybe TRBD1 (5 bases). Germline CDR1 and CDR2: LNHDA and SQIVND (reference sequence). V shed 7 bases and J shed 0 bases, with 12 bases lying between them. There are 14 residues in the CDR3. This chain's CDR3 is CASTRPDTNYGYTF. The DNA for the CDR3 is TGTGCCAGTACTCGCCCGGACACTAACTATGGCTACACCTTC.

This chain joins TRBV7-3 and TRBJ1-2, with 8 nucleotides matching TRBD1. The J segment lost 13 bases and the V segment lost 4 bases, leaving 11 bases of the junction unmatched. CDR3 length equals 13 residues. CDR1 is SGHTA, CDR2 FQGTGA, per germline. Here the CDR3 DNA reads TGTGCCAGCAGCTCTGGCCGGTGGGACAGGAGCACCTTC. Amino acid sequence: CASSSGRWDRSTF.

This clone was observed a single time. The chain couples TRBV9 to TRBJ2-3, with 9 bases aligning to TRBD2. Germline CDR1 and CDR2: SGDLS and YYNGEE. This CDR3 is 17 amino acids long. The V gene end was trimmed by 0 bases and the J gene end by 8 bases; junction bases not matched to a gene: 13. CDR3 amino acids: CASSVGRAGGTQGTQYF. In DNA form, the CDR3 reads TGTGCCAGCAGCGTAGGTCGAGCGGGGGGCACTCAAGGTACGCAGTATTTT.

This chain uses TRBV14 with TRBJ1-2; D is perhaps TRBD1 (6 bases). The CDR3 is made up of 13 amino acids. Germline CDR1 and CDR2: SGHDN and FVKESK. The germline V and J ends were trimmed by 4 bases and 5 bases, with 11 bases remaining between them. The DNA for the CDR3 is TGTGCCAGCAGCCGTGGGGGACAATATGGCTACACCTTC. Protein product: CASSRGGQYGYTF.

This chain uses TRBV7-9 with TRBJ2-1, with a weak D call TRBD1 (6 bases). The CDR3 consists of 15 residues. V lost 5 bases and J lost 3, with 14 bases in between. CDR1 and CDR2 (germline): SEHNR, FQNEAQ (reference sequence). CDR3 residues: CASSTRTEVYNEQFF. The DNA for the CDR3 is TGTGCCAGCAGCACCCGGACAGAGGTCTACAATGAGCAGTTCTTC.

This clone was detected only a few times. This chain joins TRBV28 and TRBJ2-3; 7 bases map to TRBD2. The length of the CDR3 is 16 residues. V shed 5 bases and J 5 bases; nucleotides not matched to a gene: 13. In germline, CDR1 is MDHEN, CDR2 SYDVKM. CDR3 region: CASSHKRDYTEDTQYF. CDR3 coding DNA: TGTGCCAGCAGTCATAAAAGGGACTACACCGAAGATACGCAGTATTTT.

The chain couples TRBV29-1 to TRBJ2-3; 9 bases are shared with TRBD2. Germline trimming cut 5 bases from V and 2 bases from J; bases unmatched to any gene: 17. The CDR3 covers 18 residues. CDR1 SQVTM and CDR2 ANQGSEA come from the germline V gene. The CDR3, as DNA: TGCAGCGTTCCCGTTGCGGGAGGGCCGGGGTGGCACACAGATACGCAGTATTTT. This translates into CSVPVAGGPGWHTDTQYF.

The CDR3: CASSIRGQGWGTEAFF. DNA for the CDR3: TGTGCCAGTAGTATAAGGGGACAGGGCTGGGGCACTGAAGCTTTCTTT. The chain combines TRBV19 with TRBJ1-1, with 9 positions matching TRBD1. The germline V gene has CDR1 LNHDA and CDR2 SQIVND (reference sequence). V dropped 2 bases and J dropped 4; count of bases not matched to a gene: 8. This CDR3 region has 16 residues. The variable domain in full, completed from reference TRBV19 and TRBJ1-1, reads DGGITQSPKYLFRKEGQNVTLSCEQNLNHDAMYWYRQDPGQGLRLIYYSQIVNDFQKGDIAEGYSVSREKKESFPLTVTSAQKNPTAFYLCASSIRGQGWGTEAFFGQGTRLTVV.

This clone was detected once. The chain recombines TRBV14 with TRBJ1-2, with 7 positions matching TRBD1. Germline V gives CDR1 SGHDN, CDR2 FVKESK. V lost 3 bases to trimming and J lost 9 bases; unmatched junction nucleotides: 4. The length of the CDR3 is 12 residues. CDR3 residues: CASSQGRGSYTF. The CDR3 DNA follows: TGTGCCAGCAGCCAGGGCAGGGGGAGCTACACCTTC.

The rearrangement uses TRBV7-9 and TRBJ1-1; unclear D gene. The germline gives CDR1 SEHNR, CDR2 FQNEAQ (reference sequence). With 6 bases removed from V and 5 bases from J, the gap between germline ends came to 22 bases. The CDR3 sequence is 16 residues long. As DNA, the CDR3 is TGTGCCAGCAGTCCACCGTCTGGGCATGGTAGGACTGAAGCTTTCTTT. Amino acid sequence: CASSPPSGHGRTEAFF.

The J gene is TRBJ2-3, the V gene TRBV6-2 or TRBV6-3, with 9 nucleotides matching TRBD2. V lost 6 bases, J lost 8 bases, and 15 bases stayed unmatched. CDR3 length: 16 amino acids. Germline values: CDR1 MNHEY, CDR2 SVGEGT. The CDR3: CASSQREIAGESTQYF. CDR3 DNA: TGTGCCAGCAGCCAACGGGAGATAGCGGGAGAGAGTACGCAGTATTTT.

In this sample, this clone turned up once. V is TRBV2 and J is TRBJ1-4; TRBD1 is a possible D gene (5 bases). The CDR3 spans 16 residues. V was trimmed by 4 bases and J by 8 bases, leaving 20 bases between them. Germline assignment: CDR1 SNHLY and CDR2 FYNNEI. Here the CDR3 reads CASSASAGGPEEKLFF. The CDR3 DNA reads TGTGCCAGCAGTGCATCCGCCGGGGGTCCCGAGGAAAAACTGTTTTTT.

The chain employs TRBV4-1 and TRBJ2-1; TRBD2 matches 9 bases. CDR1 is MGHRA, CDR2 YSYEKL, per germline. With 0 bases clipped from V and 3 bases from J, the junction kept 9 bases outside the gene matches. The CDR3 is 18 amino acids. The CDR3 loop reads CASSQDRSAGGNYNEQFF. CDR3 coding DNA: TGCGCCAGCAGCCAAGACAGGTCAGCGGGGGGCAACTACAATGAGCAGTTCTTC.

This clone is a singleton in its sample. V and J are TRBV7-8 and TRBJ2-2; D is perhaps TRBD2 (5 bases). Germline V gives CDR1 SGHVS, CDR2 FQNEAQ. The CDR3 loop spans 15 amino acids. Between the trimmed V and J ends, which lost 0 bases and 8 bases, there was a span of 13 bases. CDR3 sequence: CASSLASGPWGELFF. The CDR3 DNA is TGTGCCAGCAGCTTAGCGAGCGGCCCCTGGGGGGAGCTGTTTTTT.

This chain connects TRBV6-5 to TRBJ2-7, with D unclear. V shed 4 bases and J shed 2 bases, with 15 bases lying between them. The CDR3 runs 15 residues. Germline V gene lookup returns CDR1 MNHEY and CDR2 SVGAGI. CDR3 nucleotides: TGTGCCAGCAGTTCCCAGACACGAACGGCCTACGAGCAGTACTTC. This encodes CASSSQTRTAYEQYF.

In this sample, this clone turned up a few times. The genes are TRBV4-3 and TRBJ2-7; 7 bases are a match to TRBD1. The CDR3 has 14 residues. The V gene end was trimmed by 1 base and the J gene end by 1 base; junction bases not matched to a gene: 1. Germline V gene sequence: CDR1 LGHNA, CDR2 YSLEER. The CDR3 here is CASSQGQGSYEQYF. The CDR3 nucleotides read TGCGCCAGCAGCCAAGGACAGGGTTCCTACGAGCAGTACTTC.

This chain uses TRBV6-4 with TRBJ2-3; 10 bases are a match to TRBD1. CDR1 and CDR2 from the germline V gene are MRHNA and SNTAGT. CDR3 length: 14 residues. Losses at the gene ends were 5 bases for V and 5 bases for J; bases not matched to a gene: 4. CDR3 protein: CASSRGQGIDTQYF. The CDR3 region has the DNA TGTGCCAGCAGTCGGGGACAGGGGATAGATACGCAGTATTTT.